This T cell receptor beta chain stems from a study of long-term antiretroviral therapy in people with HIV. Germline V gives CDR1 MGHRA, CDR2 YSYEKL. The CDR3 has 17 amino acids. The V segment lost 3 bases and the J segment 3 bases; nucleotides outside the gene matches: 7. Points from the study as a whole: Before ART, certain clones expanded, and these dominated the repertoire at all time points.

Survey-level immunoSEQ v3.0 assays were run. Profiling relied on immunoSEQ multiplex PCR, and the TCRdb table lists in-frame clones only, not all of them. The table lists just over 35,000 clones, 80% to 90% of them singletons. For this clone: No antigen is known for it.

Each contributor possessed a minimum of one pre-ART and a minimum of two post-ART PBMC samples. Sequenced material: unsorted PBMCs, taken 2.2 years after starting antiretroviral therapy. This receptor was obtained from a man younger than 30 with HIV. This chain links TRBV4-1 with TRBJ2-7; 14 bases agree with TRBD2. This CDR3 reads CASSHPPGTSGGYEQYF. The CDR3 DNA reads TGCGCCAGCAGCCATCCCCCAGGGACTAGCGGGGGCTACGAGCAGTACTTC.